The 32 T cell receptor beta chains presented below share a single source sample, sequenced in a study of regulatory T cells in long-lasting Graves disease. Time point: newly diagnosed GD, antithyroid drugs for less than 3 months. Generation of the TCR library employed RNA extracted from PBMCs. CDR3 regions were amplified by Arm-PCR using iRepertoire HTBI primers to build TCR beta libraries. Each CDR3 protein gets one entry after TCRdb re-called the multiplex PCR reads with MiXCR. Of 250,000 to 300,000 distinct CDR3 sequences in the sample, about 18% are singletons; the top ten hold about 15%. Another study also made use of these data, one on T cells in Graves' hyperthyroidism and ophthalmopathy.

This specimen consisted of peripheral blood mononuclear cells (PBMCs), obtained at new diagnosis, from a patient treated with antithyroid drugs. The receptors shown here come from a young woman with Graves disease.

This clonotype was seen repeatedly, ten times or more. The rearrangement links TRBV7-9 to TRBJ1-1; D is perhaps TRBD1 (6 bases). The CDR3 extends over 16 amino acids. The V end was cut by 6 bases, the J end by 0 bases, with 17 bases between. CDR1 is SEHNR and CDR2 is FQNEAQ in the germline V gene (reference sequence). The CDR3 is CASRGWEGDMNTEAFF. CDR3 nucleotides: TGTGCCAGCAGAGGTTGGGAGGGGGACATGAACACTGAAGCTTTCTTT. Combining the CDR3 with reference TRBV7-9 and TRBJ1-1 gives the whole variable domain DTGVSQNPRHKITKRGQNVTFRCDPISEHNRLYWYRQTLGQGPEFLTYFQNEAQLEKSRLLSDRFSAERPKGSFSTLEIQRTEQGDSAMYLCASRGWEGDMNTEAFFGQGTRLTVV.

This clonotype occurred many times. The chain links TRBV6-2 or TRBV6-3 to TRBJ2-1, with 7 bases lining up with TRBD1. There are 17 residues in the CDR3. Trimming cost V 2 bases and J 4 bases; bases outside gene matches: 11. The germline CDR1 and CDR2 sequences are MNHEY and SVGEGT. CDR3 residues: CASSYLAPGQLYNEQFF. The DNA for the CDR3 is TGTGCCAGCAGTTACCTCGCCCCGGGACAGCTATACAATGAGCAGTTCTTC.

V usage is TRBV6-1 and J usage is TRBJ2-5; tentatively, D is TRBD2 (7 bases). The CDR3 length is 14 residues. In germline, CDR1 is MNHNS, CDR2 SASEGT. The V end was cut by 9 bases, the J end by 3 bases, with 17 bases between. The CDR3 loop is CASTPLGGEETQYF. The CDR3 DNA is TGTGCCAGTACCCCCTTAGGGGGGGAAGAGACCCAGTACTTC.

J is TRBJ1-6 and V is TRBV11-2, with D possibly TRBD1 on 5 matching bases. The V end was cut by 5 bases, the J end by 6 bases, with 14 bases between. Germline V lookup: CDR1 SGHAT, CDR2 FQNNGV. This CDR3 has 15 residues. The CDR3 nucleotides read TGTGCCAGCAGCCAAGATAGAGGGGCTAATTCACCCCTCCACTTT. Protein: CASSQDRGANSPLHF. Using reference TRBV11-2 and TRBJ1-6 for the parts outside the CDR3, the full variable domain is EAGVAQSPRYKIIEKRQSVAFWCNPISGHATLYWYQQILGQGPKLLIQFQNNGVVDDSQLPKDRFSAERLKGVDSTLKIQPAKLEDSAVYLCASSQDRGANSPLHFGNGTRLTVT.

Regarding this clonotype: At one end the junction does not follow the germline gene, possibly because of a read error. The gene calls are TRBV5-4 and TRBJ2-7; no clear D. CDR1 and CDR2 from the germline V gene are SGHNT and YYREEE (reference sequence). The CDR3 has 15 residues. The CDR3 DNA is TGTACCAGCAGGTCCAGCGCGACATCAACCTACGAGCAGTACTTC. This sequence encodes CTSRSSATSTYEQYF. Combining the CDR3 with reference TRBV5-4 and TRBJ2-7 gives the whole variable domain ETGVTQSPTHLIKTRGQQVTLRCSSQSGHNTVSWYQQALGQGPQFIFQYYREEENGRGNFPPRFSGLQFPNYSSELNVNALELDDSALYLCTSRSSATSTYEQYFGPGTRLTVT.

This clonotype was detected many times. The V gene is TRBV28, the J gene TRBJ2-5; no clear D gene. Trimming shortened V by 4 bases and J by 4 bases, and 19 bases separated the two germline ends. The CDR3 consists of 16 residues. Germline V gene sequence: CDR1 MDHEN, CDR2 SYDVKM. The CDR3, as DNA: TGTGCCAGCAGTTATGTGCTGGGCTTCGGCGGAGAGACCCAGTACTTC. Protein sequence: CASSYVLGFGGETQYF.

The table lists this clonotype with a count of one. A single base separates this from a much larger clone, so it may be a read error. The chain combines TRBV6-4 with TRBJ1-4; D call uncertain. CDR1 is MRHNA, CDR2 SNTAGT, per germline. The CDR3 spans 13 residues. The CDR3 coding sequence is TGTGACAGCAAACTTGGGTCCCAAGAAAAACTGTTTTTT. This translates into CDSKLGSQEKLFF.

This clonotype was counted at least ten times. The chain has TRBV7-9 and TRBJ2-7, with 7 bases lining up with TRBD1. V gave up 3 bases and J gave up 5 bases; unmatched junction bases: 7. Germline assignment: CDR1 SEHNR and CDR2 FQNEAQ (reference sequence). This CDR3 spans 14 amino acids. The CDR3 nucleotides are TGTGCCAGCAGCTTCGGAGACAGGGCCCACGAGCAGTACTTC. This sequence encodes CASSFGDRAHEQYF.

This clonotype turned up a few times. The chain combines TRBV9 with TRBJ1-5; D is perhaps TRBD1 (6 bases). V gave up 0 bases and J gave up 0 bases, with 7 bases separating them. Germline CDR1 SGDLS, CDR2 YYNGEE. The CDR3 runs to 15 residues. Written as DNA, the CDR3 is TGTGCCAGCAGCGTAGAGGGGGTTAGCAATCAGCCCCAGCATTTT. Its translation is CASSVEGVSNQPQHF.

Of note for this clonotype: The conserved phenylalanine or tryptophan is not found at the CDR3 terminus, so this likely reflects a read error. This chain links TRBV3-1 with TRBJ2-7; D call uncertain. The germline V gene encodes CDR1 LGHDT and CDR2 YNNKEL (reference sequence). The length of the CDR3 is 13 residues. CDR3 DNA: TGTGTCAGCAGCCAGATGGGAAACTACGAGCAGTACTCC. Residues: CVSSQMGNYEQYS.

This clonotype was counted ten times or more. The V call is TRBV20-1, the J call TRBJ2-7; the D is unclear. Trimming took 0 bases from V and 6 from J, leaving 15 bases between them. The CDR3 is 14 amino acids. Germline CDR1 is DFQATT and CDR2 is SNEGSKA (reference sequence). CDR3 coding DNA: TGCAGTGCTAGAGATCGAGGTCGAGCTTTCGAGCAGTACTTC. This codes for CSARDRGRAFEQYF.

The V and J genes are TRBV6-1 and TRBJ1-2, with 7 bases aligning to TRBD1. This CDR3 contains 15 residues. The junction had 6 bases not matched to a gene; V was cut back by 4 bases and J by 1 base. The germline V gene has CDR1 MNHNS and CDR2 SASEGT. Written as DNA, the CDR3 is TGTGCCAGCAGTGCTACAGGGGACCTTAACTATGGCTACACCTTC. This translates into CASSATGDLNYGYTF.

This clonotype has at least ten counts. The chain links TRBV6-1 to TRBJ2-1; D uncertain. Trimming left V 10 bases short and J 10 bases short, with 17 bases between. CDR3 length: 12 amino acids. Germline CDR1 is MNHNS and CDR2 is SASEGT. The CDR3 spells CATLPLGKEQFF. The CDR3 nucleotides read TGTGCCACCCTTCCGTTGGGCAAGGAGCAGTTCTTC.

The chain is built from TRBV6-1 and TRBJ2-7, with TRBD1 matching 7 bases. The CDR3 runs to 15 residues. V shed 5 bases and J 2 bases; nucleotides not matched to a gene: 9. CDR1 and CDR2 from the germline V gene are MNHNS and SASEGT. The CDR3 region has the DNA TGTGCCAGCAGTCGGTCAACAGGGGACACCTACGAGCAGTACTTC. Its translation: CASSRSTGDTYEQYF.

This clonotype occurred many times. This chain links TRBV5-4 with TRBJ2-4; TRBD1 agrees at 10 bases. Germline CDR1 SGHNT, CDR2 YYREEE (reference sequence). V lost 10 bases to trimming and J lost 7 bases; unmatched junction nucleotides: 5. The CDR3 has 12 residues. The CDR3 region is CAGGQGRNIQYF. The CDR3 region has the DNA TGTGCCGGGGGACAGGGGAGGAACATTCAGTACTTC.

This clonotype showed up many times. J is TRBJ2-1 and V is TRBV29-1; 7 bases align to TRBD1. The CDR3 sequence is 12 residues long. Germline CDR1 and CDR2: SQVTM and ANQGSEA. Trimming removed 7 bases from V and 6 bases from J; junction bases left unmatched: 6. The CDR3 DNA reads TGCAGCGCCGAGACAGGGACCAATGAGCAGTTCTTC. This sequence encodes CSAETGTNEQFF.

V and J are TRBV9 and TRBJ1-4; no firm D call. CDR1 SGDLS and CDR2 YYNGEE come from the germline V gene. This CDR3 is 14 amino acids long. The V end was cut by 2 bases, the J end by 0 bases, with 5 bases between. This CDR3 is CASSVRATNEKLFF. DNA for the CDR3: TGTGCCAGCAGCGTGCGTGCAACTAATGAAAAACTGTTTTTT. The variable domain in full, completed from reference TRBV9 and TRBJ1-4, reads DSGVTQTPKHLITATGQRVTLRCSPRSGDLSVYWYQQSLDQGLQFLIQYYNGEERAKGNILERFSAQQFPDLHSELNLSSLELGDSALYFCASSVRATNEKLFFGSGTQLSVL.

V is TRBV15 and J is TRBJ1-1, with D hard to call. Between the trimmed V and J ends, which lost 5 bases and 0 bases, there was a span of 16 bases. Looked up from germline, CDR1 is LNHNV and CDR2 is YYDKDF (reference sequence). The CDR3 runs 16 residues. The CDR3 DNA reads TGTGCCACCAGCTCACCACCATTTACTATGAACACTGAAGCTTTCTTT. The encoded protein is CATSSPPFTMNTEAFF.

This clonotype has at least ten counts. Germline and junction disagree at one end, which may indicate a read error. The V call is TRBV28, the J call TRBJ2-7; 7 bases map to TRBD2. This CDR3 is built from 11 residues. The germline V gene encodes CDR1 MDHEN and CDR2 SYDVKM. CDR3 nucleotides: TGTGCCAGCAGTTTCGGGGGGTGGACCTTCTTC. This translates into CASSFGGWTFF.

This clonotype was observed a handful of times. V is TRBV19 and J is TRBJ1-1; 9 bases match TRBD1. Germline loops: CDR1 LNHDA, CDR2 SQIVND (reference sequence). The CDR3 extends over 17 amino acids. The V segment lost 5 bases and the J segment 0 bases; nucleotides outside the gene matches: 10. The DNA of the CDR3 is TGTGCCAGTAGTCCCCCGGGACAGGGAAAAATGAACACTGAAGCTTTCTTT. Its translation is CASSPPGQGKMNTEAFF.

This clonotype has ten or more counts. The chain couples TRBV11-2 to TRBJ1-1; D gene uncertain. Germline V CDR1 and CDR2: SGHAT, FQNNGV. The CDR3 loop spans 13 amino acids. Between the trimmed V and J ends, which lost 4 bases and 1 base, there was a span of 7 bases. CDR3 in DNA: TGTGCCAGCAGCTGGAACGCGAACACTGAAGCTTTCTTT. Translating it yields CASSWNANTEAFF.

The V gene is TRBV5-1, the J gene TRBJ2-5; 7 bases are shared with TRBD1. Germline V gene sequence: CDR1 SGHRS, CDR2 YFSETQ. This CDR3 spans 16 amino acids. Trimming at V came to 3 bases and at J to 5 bases, leaving 13 bases not matched to a gene. CDR3 DNA sequence: TGCGCCAGCAGCTCTGACAGGGCCGATGGTTTGGAGACCCAGTACTTC. Translating gives CASSSDRADGLETQYF.

This clonotype was seen a single time. The chain links TRBV4-1 to TRBJ2-1; a weak D match, TRBD2 (6 bases). Germline V gives CDR1 MGHRA, CDR2 YSYEKL. This CDR3 has 15 residues. V shed 2 bases and J shed 8 bases, with 16 bases lying between them. The DNA for the CDR3 is TGCGCCAGCAGCCAACCGCGGGGATTGAGGGATGAGCAGTTCTTC. This encodes CASSQPRGLRDEQFF.

This clonotype was recorded many times. This chain uses TRBV18 with TRBJ2-7, with TRBD1 matching 10 bases. V shed 4 bases and J 5 bases; nucleotides not matched to a gene: 5. Per the germline V gene, CDR1 is KGHSH and CDR2 is LQKENI. The CDR3 runs 14 residues. CDR3 amino acids: CASSQDRGGNEQYF. As DNA, the CDR3 is TGTGCCAGCTCACAGGACAGGGGGGGGAACGAGCAGTACTTC.

J is TRBJ2-3 and V is TRBV20-1, with 11 bases fitting TRBD2. Germline V CDR1 and CDR2: DFQATT, SNEGSKA (reference sequence). V shed 5 bases and J 6 bases; nucleotides not matched to a gene: 4. CDR3 size: 13 residues. DNA of the CDR3: TGCAGTGCTGTAGCGGGGGGGGGGGATACGCAGTATTTT. This codes for CSAVAGGGDTQYF.

The table lists this clonotype with many counts. CDR3: CASPLRAGGYNEQFF. The CDR3 bases are TGTGCCAGCCCTTTGAGAGCGGGGGGTTACAATGAGCAGTTCTTC. The chain combines TRBV6-1 with TRBJ2-1; TRBD2 aligns across 9 bases. The CDR3 has 15 amino acids. The junction had 9 bases not matched to a gene; V was cut back by 8 bases and J by 4 bases. Germline V lookup: CDR1 MNHNS, CDR2 SASEGT.

This clonotype was recorded many times. DNA for the CDR3: TGCAGTGCTAGAGTGCGGGGTTGGGATGAAAAACTGTTTTTT. As protein: CSARVRGWDEKLFF. V usage is TRBV20-1 and J usage is TRBJ1-4; D gene uncertain. CDR3 length equals 14 residues. The germline CDR1 and CDR2 sequences are DFQATT and SNEGSKA (reference sequence). The V end was cut by 1 base, the J end by 6 bases, with 12 bases between.

The table lists this clonotype with many counts. The chain employs TRBV5-1 and TRBJ1-1; TRBD1 aligns across 9 bases. This CDR3 comprises 18 residues. Per germline, CDR1 SGHRS and CDR2 YFSETQ. V lost 0 bases and J lost 3; bases outside the gene matches: 12. CDR3 DNA sequence: TGCGCCAGCAGCTTGGTGGCCGGGACAGGGTCTTGGCACACTGAAGCTTTCTTT. This codes for CASSLVAGTGSWHTEAFF.

In this sample, this clonotype turned up a few times. Germline is not matched at one junction end, which may reflect a read error. V is TRBV4-1 and J is TRBJ2-7, with D unclear. The CDR3 consists of 14 residues. In germline, CDR1 is MGHRA, CDR2 YSYEKL. The CDR3 DNA sequence: TGTGCCAGCAGCCAAAATCCGGGTCCCTACGAGCAGTACTTC. It translates to CASSQNPGPYEQYF.

This chain links TRBV18 with TRBJ2-7; TRBD2 agrees at 7 bases. This CDR3 is 16 amino acids long. Germline V lookup: CDR1 KGHSH, CDR2 LQKENI. V trimming: 2 bases; J trimming: 3 bases; junction bases outside the gene matches: 10. The CDR3 DNA is TGTGCCAGCTCACCATCGGGGGGTTCCTTTTTCTACGAGCAGTACTTC. This encodes CASSPSGGSFFYEQYF.

CDR3 nucleotides: TGCGCCAGCAGCACCGGGACGGACCTCTCACCCCTCCACTTT. Its translation is CASSTGTDLSPLHF. The chain has TRBV5-1 and TRBJ1-6, with TRBD1 as a possible D gene (5 bases). Germline V CDR1 and CDR2: SGHRS, YFSETQ. The CDR3 spans 14 residues. V lost 4 bases to trimming and J lost 10 bases, with 15 bases between them.

In its sample, this clonotype was seen many times. The chain has TRBV3-1 and TRBJ1-1; 8 bases fit TRBD1. The ends lost 3 bases at V and 6 bases at J; junction bases unmatched: 9. CDR1 is LGHDT, CDR2 YNNKEL, per germline (reference sequence). This CDR3 spans 15 amino acids. CDR3 region: CASSQDGDRLPEAFF. In DNA form, the CDR3 reads TGTGCCAGCAGCCAGGATGGGGACAGGTTACCTGAAGCTTTCTTT.